This T cell receptor beta chain was identified in a study of cytomegalovirus exposure and HLA in healthy donors (dated by TCRdb to about 2017). In terms of the full investigation: An earlier analysis of about 560 of the donors reported 276 Gb of sequence data and 117 million unique TCR beta sequences obtained from some 200 million T cells. The number of typed donors differed by locus: roughly 620-640 for A, B, C, DRB1 and DQB1; 522 for DQA1; 606 for DPA1; and some 450 for DPB1. A handful of DR-DQ haplotypes were handled as single units for association and clustering because linkage in the cohort was strong. The genetic ancestry cluster associated with self-reported Caucasian donors included roughly four fifths of the roughly 400 genotyped donors. In addition to the first cohort of hundreds of subjects, a separate validation cohort of about 120 different subjects was used. About 320 gigabases of sequencing data and around 87 million unique TCR sequences were included in an early release covering about 600 HLA-typed donors. Among some 410 genotyped donors of the cohort, an average of roughly 230,000 unique TCR beta nucleotide sequences was sequenced per donor, of which roughly 17% were non-productive. Alongside the repertoire data, information on donor age, sex, ethnicity and CMV serostatus was compiled. The later analysis used no new phenotypic data to find candidate immune exposures, relying instead on TCR beta sequences and their occurrence across donors. A later genetic analysis used genome-wide SNP genotypes for about 65% of the 666 donors, treating that subset as a discovery cohort. To predict cytomegalovirus infection status, the study brought together high-throughput TCR immunosequencing, statistical association of individual TCRs with disease status, and machine learning. All discovery cohort repertoires had been generated using a single sequencing platform. The study profiled the T cell repertoires of about 640 subjects by immunosequencing and related them to cytomegalovirus serostatus. HLA typing included class I and class II loci at four-digit resolution. The study aimed to test whether cataloging public T cell receptors could reveal signatures of past pathogen exposure. To decide whether each TCR beta V gene segment behaved as functional or pseudogenic, an earlier analysis of nearly 600 of the donors relied on high-throughput TCR beta sequencing. A later analysis re-analyzed previously published TCR beta repertoires from roughly 600 donors and added high-resolution HLA genotyping to study TCR occurrence patterns.

The investigation overall reported the following: The 87-base-pair reads could not distinguish some IMGT-functional V segments, including TRBV6-2 and TRBV6-3, so those segments were excluded. A later analysis found that most CMV-associated TCR beta chains appeared HLA-restricted, with HLA associations seemingly driven largely by CMV exposure. According to a later analysis, parvovirus B19, influenza, CMV and Epstein-Barr virus appeared linked to several top co-occurrence clusters. A total of 150 or so TCR beta chains were listed by the study as associated with cytomegalovirus. Because HLA typing was unavailable for some donors at each locus, only the typed subset was used in association tests. Linkage disequilibrium might explain the correlated functional status among segregating V segments, but an unknown experimental factor could not be ruled out. The classifier was reported to diagnose cytomegalovirus status with high specificity and sensitivity in both the original and validation cohorts. Most TCR sequences were observed very rarely across donors, whereas some public TCRs were present in many individuals. In a later analysis, TCR association rates were found to vary across HLA loci, with the most associated TCRs seen for DRB1 alleles and the fewest for HLA-C alleles. The only immune exposure information available for the cohort was CMV serostatus. A further reported finding was that TCR beta sequences accurately predicted the HLA-A and HLA-B alleles for most subjects in the first cohort. In this cohort, only TCR beta chains were sequenced, and detectable features were limited by the absence of alpha or paired-chain data. A later genetic analysis associated a missense DCLRE1C variant with V-gene and J-gene trimming of TCR beta chains, and an independent cohort replicated the association. It was suggested by the authors that the approach could potentially be generalized to other disease states and immunological phenotypes. According to a later genetic analysis, donors in an Asian-associated ancestry cluster had fewer N-insertions in productive TCRs than the approximately 700-donor mean. The presence/absence analyses assumed that sequencing depth was roughly uniform across donors, and that assumption may not be true. An earlier analysis of 450 to 750 of the donors showed that most TCR beta V segments appeared in productive rearrangements either about 90% or about 30% of the time, which broadly matched IMGT annotations. Because counts were too low, about 15 rarely observed V segments, including chromosome 9 orphons, were left out of the earlier analysis of approximately 500 of the donors. A later analysis found that HLA-associated TCR beta chains were more clonally expanded and had lower generation probabilities than equally common non-associated chains. A cluster of highly shared sequence variants was judged likely to represent a technical artifact of the sequencing pipeline. When HLA alleles, especially DR and DQ, strongly co-occurred, TCR associations were difficult to assign to individual alleles. At a false discovery rate of 0.05, a later analysis linked around 17,000 TCR beta sequences to specific HLA alleles. In vitro tests confirmed that a few of the cytomegalovirus-associated TCR beta chains recognize cytomegalovirus antigens.

As concerns this clone: It has no known antigen specificity. No base quality values were provided; no much bigger clone lies one nucleotide off.

The cohort was made up of 500 to 850 healthy bone marrow donors. At the time of sampling, every cohort member was nominally healthy, though immune exposures that went unrecorded were likely present. The donor tested CMV seronegative, placing the donor among the roughly 350 seronegative members of the cohort. A peripheral blood sample was collected from each donor, and TCR beta sequencing was performed on peripheral blood mononuclear cells. The Qiagen DNeasy Blood Extraction Kit was used to extract genomic DNA from the blood cell samples. CDR1 and CDR2 (LNHDA, SQIVND) derive from the germline V gene (reference sequence). V is pruned by 3 bases and J by 6 bases, leaving 6 bases of the junction without a gene match. The CDR3 measures 15 amino acids from cysteine to phenylalanine. Here the CDR3 DNA is all that survives: 45 bases in frame from base 1. The method behind the library was the immunoSEQ multiplex PCR assay. The multiplex PCR relied on a mix of 60 forward primers for TCR Vbeta segments and 13 reverse primers for TCR Jbeta segments. Amplification of the CDR3 region of rearranged TCR beta genes was performed with a multiplex PCR assay on genomic DNA. The amplified TCR beta libraries were sequenced on the Illumina HiSeq System as 87-base-pair reads. In the source study's methods: Across the 640 or so repertoires, a later analysis counted approximately 75 million unique TCR beta chains, around 10 million of which were shared by at least two donors. Raw reads were error-corrected and collapsed into unique sequences by a nearest-neighbor algorithm in which closely related sequences were merged to remove PCR and sequencing errors. V, D and J gene segments were assigned by aligning CDR3 sequences to IMGT reference sequences. For a sequence to be retained, a match of at least six nucleotides to both a V gene segment and a J gene segment was required. Rearrangements were called productive when the CDR3 lacked stop codons and stayed in frame with V and J; all others were non-productive. Following IMGT convention, CDR3 was defined as the stretch from the second conserved V-encoded cysteine to the conserved J-encoded phenylalanine. Sequences without an unambiguous match to a single V gene segment were excluded from the earlier analysis of approximately 560 of the donors. In an earlier analysis of approximately 500 of the donors, a V segment was called functional when productive rearrangements were above 56.7%, and segregating when the standard deviation between donors exceeded 5%. A statistical classification framework was built to diagnose cytomegalovirus status from the catalog of TCR beta chain sequences. V and J gene assignment, in a later analysis, came from comparing TCR nucleotide sequences with IMGT/GENE-DB human TR gene sequences. The TCRdist pipeline was used in a later analysis to assign CDR3 sequences and most-parsimonious VDJ recombination scenarios. In a later analysis, every TCR beta chain was defined by the combination of its CDR3 amino acid sequence and its V-gene family, and reads without a unique V-gene family were dropped. A later analysis removed several hundred highly shared, low-generation-probability nucleotide sequences to deal with suspected cross-contamination and a sequencing artifact. In a later analysis, a clonal expansion index for each public chain was calculated from normalized within-repertoire ranks of inferred template counts. In a later analysis, generation probabilities were computed with a VDJ recombination model fitted to out-of-frame rearrangements, and the resulting probabilities were checked against IGoR. A later analysis scored TCR-TCR, TCR-HLA and TCR-CMV co-occurrence with hypergeometric tests, applying a repertoire-size bias correction to TCR pairs. A later analysis estimated false discovery rates by permuting HLA or CMV assignments 20 times. In a later analysis, co-occurring TCRs were grouped with DBSCAN, and TCRdist sequence similarity was added when clustering was performed within HLA-allele-positive subsets. For co-occurrence clustering, repertoires with fewer than 30,000 or more than 120,000 public chains were excluded, along with four to six repertoires with anomalous nucleotide sharing. TCRdb limited this immuneACCESS table to in-frame rearrangements with V and J called. A share of clones is missing; checked studies link under half to unresolved V genes, and the rest is unexplained. Clone size and the V and J calls come from that table; the DNA yielded D and trimming. The sample profile shows around 180,000 clones; approximately 85% of them were found once. The top ten hold about 1.8% of the sample.

Here the chain combines TRBV19 and TRBJ2-7, and 12 junctional nucleotides match TRBD1. Sample: PBMCs. This sequence originates from a man younger than 35 in good health and CMV-seronegative. The encoded CDR3 is CASSITGTGGVEQYF. The DNA sequence is TGTGCCAGTAGTATCACCGGGACAGGGGGCGTCGAGCAGTACTTC.